Below, 19 T cell receptor beta chains from the same sample are listed, as sequenced in a study of blood T cell repertoires in COVID-19. TCRdb's copy holds only in-frame clones and misses some; the assay was immunoSEQ multiplex PCR. The table lists about 200,000 clones, 81% of them singletons. What was sequenced was PBMCs or T cells enriched from blood (not recorded which). Receptors were obtained from a woman aged 45-59 years with acute COVID-19.

This clone was seen more than once but under ten times. This chain links TRBV6-2 or TRBV6-3 with TRBJ1-2, with unresolved D. Trimming left V 0 bases short and J 0 bases short, with 11 bases between. CDR3 length: 16 residues. Germline CDR1 is MNHEY and CDR2 is SVGEGT. The CDR3 region has the DNA TGTGCCAGCAGTTACTCGAGAGGGCCCCCTAACTATGGCTACACCTTC. Its translation is CASSYSRGPPNYGYTF.

J is TRBJ2-5 and V is TRBV18, with unresolved D. The germline gives CDR1 KGHSH, CDR2 LQKENI. The germline V and J ends were trimmed by 5 bases and 1 base, with 8 bases remaining between them. The CDR3 consists of 13 residues. The CDR3 DNA sequence: TGTGCCAGCTCAGTAGTACTCCAAGAGACCCAGTACTTC. As protein: CASSVVLQETQYF.

This sequence joins TRBV19 and TRBJ1-1; 7 nucleotides line up with TRBD1. Germline V CDR1 and CDR2: LNHDA, SQIVND (reference sequence). The CDR3 is made up of 13 amino acids. Losses at the gene ends were 5 bases for V and 2 bases for J; bases not matched to a gene: 2. DNA for the CDR3: TGTGCCAGTAGTGACAGGGTAAACACTGAAGCTTTCTTT. Its protein product is CASSDRVNTEAFF.

The chain recombines TRBV28 with TRBJ2-3, with a tentative D call TRBD2 (6 bases). The V gene's germline CDR1 is MDHEN and CDR2 SYDVKM. The CDR3 loop spans 15 amino acids. The V gene lost 5 bases and the J gene lost 2 bases, with 14 bases spanning the gap. This CDR3 reads CASSPTGTFTDTQYF. For the CDR3, the DNA is TGTGCCAGCAGTCCAACCGGGACTTTCACAGATACGCAGTATTTT.

This chain links TRBV12-3 or TRBV12-4 with TRBJ1-2; 8 bases are shared with TRBD1. CDR3 length: 13 residues. V lost 4 bases and J lost 7; bases outside the gene matches: 5. CDR3 in amino acids: CASSSRQGPGYTF. CDR3 DNA sequence: TGTGCCAGCAGTTCTCGACAGGGGCCTGGCTACACCTTC.

The J gene is TRBJ2-7, the V gene TRBV24-1, with 9 bases aligning to TRBD2. The CDR3 consists of 14 residues. CDR1 KGHDR and CDR2 SFDVKD come from the germline V gene. V shed 4 bases and J 6 bases; nucleotides not matched to a gene: 6. In DNA, the CDR3 is TGTGCCACCAGTGAACCGGGACTAGCAGGCGAGCAGTACTTC. This translates into CATSEPGLAGEQYF.

The chain recombines TRBV13 with TRBJ2-5; 13 bases agree with TRBD2. The CDR3 sequence is 16 residues long. Germline values: CDR1 PRHDT, CDR2 FYEKMQ (reference sequence). Trimming removed 5 bases from V and 1 base from J; junction bases left unmatched: 4. The DNA for the CDR3 is TGTGCCAGCAGCCGGCGACTAGCGGGGGGCCAAGAGACCCAGTACTTC. As protein: CASSRRLAGGQETQYF.

The gene calls are TRBV4-3 and TRBJ1-2, with TRBD1 as a possible D gene (5 bases). Germline V CDR1 and CDR2: LGHNA, YSLEER. Trimming took 0 bases from V and 6 from J, leaving 14 bases between them. This CDR3 has 15 amino acids. This CDR3 is CASSQDPRGEDGYTF. Written as DNA, the CDR3 is TGCGCCAGCAGCCAAGATCCCCGGGGGGAGGATGGCTACACCTTC.

This sequence joins TRBV4-2 and TRBJ2-1; TRBD2 aligns across 14 bases. CDR3 length equals 15 residues. Trimming cost V 4 bases and J 7 bases; bases outside gene matches: 3. Germline CDR1 reads LGHNA; CDR2 reads YNFKEQ. The CDR3 sequence: CASSPGLAGENEQFF. As DNA, the CDR3 is TGTGCCAGCAGCCCGGGACTAGCGGGAGAAAATGAGCAGTTCTTC.

V and J are TRBV28 and TRBJ1-3; D remains ambiguous. Germline V gene data show CDR1 as MDHEN and CDR2 as SYDVKM. CDR3 length equals 14 residues. V was clipped by 8 bases and J by 0 bases, with 11 bases between them. CDR3 loop: CASREGSSGNTIYF. CDR3 sequence (DNA): TGTGCCAGCCGGGAAGGGAGCTCTGGAAACACCATATATTTT.

A word on this clone: A junction boundary mismatches the germline segment, possibly from a read error. The rearrangement uses TRBV7-9 and TRBJ1-2; tentative D call: TRBD1 (5 bases). The V gene's germline CDR1 is SEHNR and CDR2 FQNEAQ (reference sequence). The CDR3 is 12 residues long. The chain's CDR3 is CASSSQSGQGIF. The CDR3 coding sequence is TGTGCCAGCAGCTCCCAATCTGGGCAGGGTATCTTC. Drawing the rest from reference TRBV7-9 and TRBJ1-2, the complete variable domain is DTGVSQNPRHKITKRGQNVTFRCDPISEHNRLYWYRQTLGQGPEFLTYFQNEAQLEKSRLLSDRFSAERPKGSFSTLEIQRTEQGDSAMYLCASSSQSGQGIFGSGTRLTVV.

Only a few counts were recorded for this clone. This chain joins TRBV19 and TRBJ2-4, with D tentatively TRBD2 (7 bases). The V and J ends lost 5 bases and 6 bases respectively, with 20 bases between them. CDR1 and CDR2 (germline): LNHDA, SQIVND (reference sequence). CDR3 length: 16 amino acids. CDR3 sequence reads: CASSQETGGSGNIQYF. In DNA, the CDR3 is TGTGCCAGTAGTCAAGAGACGGGGGGCTCGGGAAACATTCAGTACTTC.

The chain recombines TRBV6-1 with TRBJ1-2, with a weak D call TRBD1 (6 bases). Germline V gene data show CDR1 as MNHNS and CDR2 as SASEGT. The CDR3 covers 15 residues. V lost 0 bases and J lost 8, with 16 bases in between. CDR3 DNA sequence: TGTGCCAGCAGTGAAGCGCGTGGGGGGGCGCGGGGCTACACCTTC. Its protein is CASSEARGGARGYTF.

The V call is TRBV28, the J call TRBJ2-1; TRBD2 aligns across 8 bases. Germline CDR1 reads MDHEN; CDR2 reads SYDVKM. V lost 8 bases, J lost 5 bases, and 11 bases stayed unmatched. The CDR3 runs 15 residues. The chain's CDR3 is CASLTGGSGNNEQFF. The DNA for the CDR3 is TGTGCCAGCCTAACGGGAGGGAGTGGCAACAATGAGCAGTTCTTC.

The chain's CDR3 is CASSPAGVRPYEQYF. CDR3 nucleotide sequence: TGCGCCAGCAGCCCCGCTGGCGTGAGGCCCTACGAGCAGTACTTC. The chain employs TRBV5-1 and TRBJ2-7; D unresolved. Trimming shortened V by 4 bases and J by 2 bases, and 16 bases separated the two germline ends. The germline V gene has CDR1 SGHRS and CDR2 YFSETQ. The CDR3 is 15 residues long.

This clone was observed once. This chain connects TRBV5-1 to TRBJ2-2; possible D gene TRBD1, 6 bases. CDR1 is SGHRS, CDR2 YFSETQ, per germline. The V and J ends lost 4 bases and 5 bases respectively, with 27 bases between them. The CDR3 has 19 residues. The CDR3 nucleotides are TGCGCCAGCAGCCCAAAAACCCCCACAGGGTTTGGCGGGACCGGGGAGCTGTTTTTT. Amino acid sequence: CASSPKTPTGFGGTGELFF.

This chain links TRBV28 with TRBJ1-4; no firm D call. The V gene lost 3 bases and the J gene lost 0 bases, with 8 bases spanning the gap. CDR3 size: 15 residues. Germline V gene sequence: CDR1 MDHEN, CDR2 SYDVKM. CDR3 in DNA: TGTGCCAGCAGTTTTGCACGCGCAACTAATGAAAAACTGTTTTTT. Translated, it gives CASSFARATNEKLFF.

The J gene is TRBJ1-5, the V gene TRBV4-1; D unresolved. The CDR3 totals 15 residues. Trimming removed 5 bases from V and 2 bases from J, with 13 bases in between. Germline V gene lookup returns CDR1 MGHRA and CDR2 YSYEKL. The CDR3 DNA follows: TGCGCCAGCAGCTGGTCTCCCGGGGGCAATCAGCCCCAGCATTTT. It translates to CASSWSPGGNQPQHF.

This sequence joins TRBV9 and TRBJ2-5, with 7 bases aligning to TRBD1. The CDR3 covers 15 residues. From germline, CDR1 is SGDLS and CDR2 YYNGEE. J gave up 0 bases and V 0 bases, and 2 bases lay outside the gene matches. The CDR3 here is CASSVETGYQETQYF. The CDR3 nucleotides read TGTGCCAGCAGCGTAGAGACAGGGTACCAAGAGACCCAGTACTTC. Full variable domain (outside the CDR3, taken from reference TRBV9 and TRBJ2-5): DSGVTQTPKHLITATGQRVTLRCSPRSGDLSVYWYQQSLDQGLQFLIQYYNGEERAKGNILERFSAQQFPDLHSELNLSSLELGDSALYFCASSVETGYQETQYFGPGTRLLVL.